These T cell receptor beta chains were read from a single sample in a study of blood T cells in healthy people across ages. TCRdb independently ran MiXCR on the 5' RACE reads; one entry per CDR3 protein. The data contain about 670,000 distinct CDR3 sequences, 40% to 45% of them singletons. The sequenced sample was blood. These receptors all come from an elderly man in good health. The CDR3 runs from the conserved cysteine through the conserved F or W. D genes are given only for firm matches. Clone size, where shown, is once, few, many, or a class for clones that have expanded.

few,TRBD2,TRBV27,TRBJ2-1,CASSPRLAGGIYNEQFF,TGTGCCAGCAGTCCTAGACTAGCGGGGGGGATCTACAATGAGCAGTTCTTC
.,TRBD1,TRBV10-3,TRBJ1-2,CAISDTGVCDGYTF,TGTGCCATCAGTGATACAGGGGTTTGCGATGGCTACACCTTC
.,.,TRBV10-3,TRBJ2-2,CAIRGTGQMNTGELFF,TGTGCCATCAGGGGGACGGGCCAGATGAACACCGGGGAGCTGTTTTTT
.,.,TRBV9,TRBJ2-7,CASSVADSPYEQYF,TGTGCCAGCAGCGTAGCGGACAGTCCCTACGAGCAGTACTTC
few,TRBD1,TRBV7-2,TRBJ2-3,CASSRRDRDTQYF,TGTGCCAGCAGCCGACGGGACAGGGATACGCAGTATTTT
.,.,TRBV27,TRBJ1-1,CASSFRRGRVNTEAFF,TGTGCCAGCAGTTTTCGAAGGGGAAGGGTGAACACTGAAGCTTTCTTT
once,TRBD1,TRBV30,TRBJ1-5,CAWSRRDRDDQPQHF,TGTGCCTGGAGTCGGAGGGACAGGGATGATCAGCCCCAGCATTTT
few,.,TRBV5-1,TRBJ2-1,CASSLRPGQTDQQFF,TGCGCCAGCAGCTTACGTCCGGGACAAACTGACCAGCAGTTCTTC
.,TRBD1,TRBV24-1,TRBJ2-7,CATSDSGQGKIYEQYF,TGTGCCACCAGTGATTCTGGACAGGGAAAGATCTACGAGCAGTACTTC
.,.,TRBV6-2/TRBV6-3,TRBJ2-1,CASTHSDNEQFF,TGTGCCAGCACCCATAGTGACAATGAGCAGTTCTTC
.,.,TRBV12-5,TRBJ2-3,CASAPRGATDTQYF,TGTGCTAGTGCCCCCCGGGGGGCAACAGATACGCAGTATTTT
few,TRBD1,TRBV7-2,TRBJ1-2,CASRSPGQGNYGYTF,TGTGCCAGTAGATCTCCGGGACAGGGGAACTATGGCTACACCTTC
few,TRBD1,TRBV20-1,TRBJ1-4,CSAWWTGYEKLFF,TGCAGTGCCTGGTGGACAGGCTATGAAAAACTGTTTTTT
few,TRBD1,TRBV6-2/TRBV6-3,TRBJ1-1,CASRRQGRMNTEAFF,TGTGCCAGCAGGAGACAGGGAAGGATGAACACTGAAGCTTTCTTT
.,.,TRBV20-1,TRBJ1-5,CSARLAGGQPQHF,TGCAGTGCTAGACTCGCGGGGGGTCAGCCCCAGCATTTT
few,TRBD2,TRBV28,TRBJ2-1,CASTLLVSGSNEQFF,TGTGCCAGCACCCTTCTGGTTAGCGGGAGTAATGAGCAGTTCTTC
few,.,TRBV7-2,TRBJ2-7,CASTTNTLGEQYF,TGTGCCAGCACCACTAATACTTTGGGCGAGCAGTACTTC
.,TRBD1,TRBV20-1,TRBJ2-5,CSATRSDRVETQYF,TGCAGTGCTACCCGATCGGACAGGGTGGAGACCCAGTACTTC
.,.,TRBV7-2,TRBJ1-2,CANSHPWGGYTF,TGTGCCAACAGCCATCCATGGGGTGGCTACACCTTC
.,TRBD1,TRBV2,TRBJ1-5,CASRPGTGSRPQHF,TGTGCCAGCAGGCCCGGGACAGGGAGCCGGCCCCAGCATTTT
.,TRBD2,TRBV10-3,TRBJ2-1,CAIRESGTSGTNEQFF,TGTGCCATCAGGGAGTCGGGGACTAGCGGGACGAATGAGCAGTTCTTC
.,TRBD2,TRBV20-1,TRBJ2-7,CSAREPGGPSSYEQYF,TGCAGTGCTAGAGAGCCGGGAGGGCCCTCCTCCTACGAGCAGTACTTC
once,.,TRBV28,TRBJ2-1,CASQSQGLSDEQFF,TGTGCCAGCCAAAGCCAGGGACTTAGCGATGAGCAGTTCTTC
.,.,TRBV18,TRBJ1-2,CASSVGSYYGYTF,TGTGCCAGCTCAGTCGGATCGTACTATGGCTACACCTTC